This paragraph reports one T cell receptor beta chain. There is no known antigen for this receptor. Base qualities were left out, and no much larger clone turns up one base away. Taken from the germline V gene, the CDR1 and CDR2 loops are SGHDT and YYEEEE. The CDR3 runs 16 amino acids, cysteine and phenylalanine included. Only the CDR3 region is kept as DNA, spanning 48 bases read in frame from base 1. Clipping removes 3 bases from V and 2 bases from J, with 4 as the unmatched junction base count. These data belong to a study of cytomegalovirus exposure and HLA in healthy donors (dated by TCRdb to about 2017). General notes on the study: According to a later analysis, one platform produced both the 120 validation repertoires and the 666 repertoires of the first cohort. The study was designed to test whether signatures of past pathogen exposure could be identified by cataloging public T cell receptors. In addition to the first cohort of several hundred subjects, a separate validation cohort of 120 different subjects was used. The study combined high-throughput TCR immunosequencing, statistical association of individual TCRs with disease status, and machine learning to predict cytomegalovirus infection status. The study at large found these results: In vitro tests confirmed that three of the cytomegalovirus-associated TCR beta chains recognize cytomegalovirus antigens. The study listed approximately 160 TCR beta chains as associated with cytomegalovirus. A later analysis found that TCRs clustered in the first cohort also tended to co-occur in the roughly 120 validation repertoires, with about 94% of cluster scores above 0. Across donors, most TCR sequences were observed very rarely, whereas some public TCRs were present in many individuals. The authors suggested that the approach could potentially be generalized to other disease states and immunological phenotypes. A later analysis lacked HLA typing for the validation cohort, so it scored co-occurrence in that cohort across all 120 or so repertoires. In both the original and validation cohorts, the classifier was reported to diagnose cytomegalovirus status with high specificity and sensitivity.

The donors were included in the validation cohort of 120 subjects, a group kept apart from the 666-subject first cohort. Library method: the immunoSEQ multiplex PCR assay. In the paper's pipeline: A statistical classification framework was developed to diagnose cytomegalovirus status using the catalog of TCR beta chain sequences. TCRdb re-hosts the immuneACCESS table, in-frame sequences only. Its copies lack some clones; in the studies checked, an unresolved V gene accounts for under half of them, and the cause for the rest is not known. V, J and clone size are those of that table, while D and trimming were read from the DNA. In this sample the table shows roughly 70,000 clones, nearly 96% of which occur a single time. The ten largest clones add up to roughly 4.3% of the sample.

This sequence originates from a woman younger than 35 in good health and CMV-seropositive. The sequenced sample was PBMCs. The rearrangement combines TRBV5-6 with TRBJ2-2; 10 bases in the middle match TRBD2. The CDR3 corresponds to CASSSIAGGNTGELFF. Read as DNA, the sequence is TGTGCCAGCAGCTCAATAGCGGGAGGAAACACCGGGGAGCTGTTTTTT.